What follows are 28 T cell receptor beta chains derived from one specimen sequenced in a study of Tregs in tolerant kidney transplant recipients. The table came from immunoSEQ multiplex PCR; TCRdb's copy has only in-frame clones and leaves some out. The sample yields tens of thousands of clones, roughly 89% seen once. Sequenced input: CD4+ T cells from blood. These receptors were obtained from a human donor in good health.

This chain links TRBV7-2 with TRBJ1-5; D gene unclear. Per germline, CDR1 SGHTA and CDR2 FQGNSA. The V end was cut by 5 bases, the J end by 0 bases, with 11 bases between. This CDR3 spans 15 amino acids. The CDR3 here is CASSPTTNSNQPQHF. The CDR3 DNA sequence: TGTGCCAGCAGCCCTACCACAAATAGCAATCAGCCCCAGCATTTT.

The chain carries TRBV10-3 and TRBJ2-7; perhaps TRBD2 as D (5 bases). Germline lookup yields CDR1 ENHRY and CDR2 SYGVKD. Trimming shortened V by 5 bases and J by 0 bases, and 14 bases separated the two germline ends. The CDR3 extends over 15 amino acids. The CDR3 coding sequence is TGTGCCATCAGTCGGGCCGGGATGAGCTCCTACGAGCAGTACTTC. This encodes CAISRAGMSSYEQYF.

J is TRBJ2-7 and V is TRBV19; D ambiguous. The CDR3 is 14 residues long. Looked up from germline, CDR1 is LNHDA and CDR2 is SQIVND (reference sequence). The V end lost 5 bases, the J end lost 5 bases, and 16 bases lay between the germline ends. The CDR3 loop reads CASSPFQGRNEQYF. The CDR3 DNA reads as TGTGCCAGTAGTCCCTTTCAAGGACGAAACGAGCAGTACTTC.

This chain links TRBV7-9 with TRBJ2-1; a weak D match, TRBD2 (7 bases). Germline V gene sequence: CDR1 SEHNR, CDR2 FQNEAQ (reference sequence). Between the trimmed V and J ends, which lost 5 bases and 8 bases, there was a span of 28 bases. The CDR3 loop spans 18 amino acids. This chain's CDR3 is CASSPGGTRGGAGDEQFF. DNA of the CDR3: TGTGCCAGCAGCCCCGGGGGGACCAGGGGCGGGGCGGGCGATGAGCAGTTCTTC.

The chain's CDR3 is CASTKDNYGYTF. For the CDR3, the DNA is TGTGCCAGCACCAAAGATAACTATGGCTACACCTTC. The genes are TRBV7-2 and TRBJ1-2, with D uncertain. The V gene's germline CDR1 is SGHTA and CDR2 FQGNSA. This CDR3 contains 12 residues. V was trimmed by 7 bases and J by 1 base, leaving 7 bases between them. The entire variable domain, with the rest obtained from reference TRBV7-2 and TRBJ1-2, is as follows: GAGVSQSPSNKVTEKGKDVELRCDPISGHTALYWYRQSLGQGLEFLIYFQGNSAPDKSGLPSDRFSAERTGGSVSTLTIQRTQQEDSAVYLCASTKDNYGYTFGSGTRLTVV.

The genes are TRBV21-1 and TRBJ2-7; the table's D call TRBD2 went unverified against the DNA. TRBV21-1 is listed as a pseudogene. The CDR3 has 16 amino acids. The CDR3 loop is CASRCEGRVRPGEQYF. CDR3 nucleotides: TGTGCCAGCAGATGCGAGGGTCGGGTTCGACCGGGCGAGCAGTACTTC.

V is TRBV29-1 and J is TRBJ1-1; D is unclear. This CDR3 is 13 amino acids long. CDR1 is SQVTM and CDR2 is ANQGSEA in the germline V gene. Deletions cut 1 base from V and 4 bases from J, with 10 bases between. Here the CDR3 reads CSVEGRAVTEAFF. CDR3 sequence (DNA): TGCAGCGTTGAAGGGCGTGCGGTCACTGAAGCTTTCTTT. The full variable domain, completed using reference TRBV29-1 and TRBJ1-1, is SAVISQKPSRDICQRGTSLTIQCQVDSQVTMMFWYRQQPGQSLTLIATANQGSEATYESGFVIDKFPISRPNLTFSTLTVSNMSPEDSSIYLCSVEGRAVTEAFFGQGTRLTVV.

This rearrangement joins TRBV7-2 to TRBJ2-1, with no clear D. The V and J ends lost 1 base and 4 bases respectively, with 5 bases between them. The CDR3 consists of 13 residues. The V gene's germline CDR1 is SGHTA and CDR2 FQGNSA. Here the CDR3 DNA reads TGTGCCAGCAGCTTAGTCAGATACAATGAGCAGTTCTTC. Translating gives CASSLVRYNEQFF.

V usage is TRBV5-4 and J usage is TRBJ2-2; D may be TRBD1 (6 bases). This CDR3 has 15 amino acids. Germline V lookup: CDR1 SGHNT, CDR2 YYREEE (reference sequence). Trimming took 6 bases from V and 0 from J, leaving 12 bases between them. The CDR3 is CASTDRRANTGELFF. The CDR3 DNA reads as TGTGCCAGCACCGACAGGAGAGCGAACACCGGGGAGCTGTTTTTT.

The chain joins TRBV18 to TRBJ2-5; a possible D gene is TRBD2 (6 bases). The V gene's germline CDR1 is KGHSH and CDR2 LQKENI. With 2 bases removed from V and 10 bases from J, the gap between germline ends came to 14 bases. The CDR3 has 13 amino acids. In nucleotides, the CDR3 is TGTGCCAGCTCACCAGGGCCCTCGGGGGACCAGTACTTC. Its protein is CASSPGPSGDQYF.

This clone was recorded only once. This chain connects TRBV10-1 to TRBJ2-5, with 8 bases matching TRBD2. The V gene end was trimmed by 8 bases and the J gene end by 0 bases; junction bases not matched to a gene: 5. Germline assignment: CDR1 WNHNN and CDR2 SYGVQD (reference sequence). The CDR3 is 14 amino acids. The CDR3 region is CASLAGQHQETQYF. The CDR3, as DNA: TGCGCCAGCCTAGCGGGTCAACACCAAGAGACCCAGTACTTC.

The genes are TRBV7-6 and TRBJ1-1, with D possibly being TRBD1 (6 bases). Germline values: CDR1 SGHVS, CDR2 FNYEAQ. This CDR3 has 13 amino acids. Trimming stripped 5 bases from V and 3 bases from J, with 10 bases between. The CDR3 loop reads CASSRRGDTEAFF. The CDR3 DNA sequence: TGTGCCAGCAGCCGCAGGGGAGACACTGAAGCTTTCTTT.

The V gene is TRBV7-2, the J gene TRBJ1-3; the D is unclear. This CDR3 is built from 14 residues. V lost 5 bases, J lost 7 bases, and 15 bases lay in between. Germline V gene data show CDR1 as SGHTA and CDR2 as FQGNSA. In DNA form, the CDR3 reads TGTGCCAGCAGCCCTACCCGGTTTATCAACACCATATATTTT. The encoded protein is CASSPTRFINTIYF.

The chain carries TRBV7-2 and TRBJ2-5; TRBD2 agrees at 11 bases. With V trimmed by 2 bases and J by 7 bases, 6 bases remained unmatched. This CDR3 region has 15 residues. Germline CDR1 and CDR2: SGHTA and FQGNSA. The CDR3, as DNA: TGTGCCAGCAGCTTACCCGGGACTAGCGGAGGGACCCAGTACTTC. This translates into CASSLPGTSGGTQYF.

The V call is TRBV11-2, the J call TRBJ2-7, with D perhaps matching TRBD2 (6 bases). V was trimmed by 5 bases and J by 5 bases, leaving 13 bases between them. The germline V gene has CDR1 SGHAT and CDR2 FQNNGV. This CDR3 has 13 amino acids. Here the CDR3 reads CASSQTGEDEQYF. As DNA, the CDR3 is TGTGCCAGCAGCCAGACGGGGGAGGACGAGCAGTACTTC. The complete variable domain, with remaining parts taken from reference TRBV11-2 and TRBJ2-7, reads EAGVAQSPRYKIIEKRQSVAFWCNPISGHATLYWYQQILGQGPKLLIQFQNNGVVDDSQLPKDRFSAERLKGVDSTLKIQPAKLEDSAVYLCASSQTGEDEQYFGPGTRLTVT.

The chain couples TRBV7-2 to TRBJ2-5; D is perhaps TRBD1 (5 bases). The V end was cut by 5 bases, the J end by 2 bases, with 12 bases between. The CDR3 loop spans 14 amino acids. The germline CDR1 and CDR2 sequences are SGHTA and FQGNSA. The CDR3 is CASSAKTAQETQYF. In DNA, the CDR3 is TGTGCCAGCAGCGCAAAGACAGCGCAAGAGACCCAGTACTTC.

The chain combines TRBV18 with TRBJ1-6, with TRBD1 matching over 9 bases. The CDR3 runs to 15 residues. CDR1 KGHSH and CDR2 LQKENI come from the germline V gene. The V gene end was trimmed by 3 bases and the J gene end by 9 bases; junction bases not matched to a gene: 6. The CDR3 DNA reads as TGTGCCAGCTCACCGAGGGACAGGGACGTTTCACCCCTCCACTTT. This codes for CASSPRDRDVSPLHF.

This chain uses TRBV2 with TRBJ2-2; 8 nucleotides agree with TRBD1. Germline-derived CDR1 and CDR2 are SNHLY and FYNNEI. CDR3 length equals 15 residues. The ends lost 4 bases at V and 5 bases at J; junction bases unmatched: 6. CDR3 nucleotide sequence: TGTGCCAGCAGTGGAGACAGGGGCTCAACCGGGGAGCTGTTTTTT. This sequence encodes CASSGDRGSTGELFF. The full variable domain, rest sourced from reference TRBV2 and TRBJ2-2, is EPEVTQTPSHQVTQMGQEVILRCVPISNHLYFYWYRQILGQKVEFLVSFYNNEISEKSEIFDDQFSVERPDGSNFTLKIRSTKLEDSAMYFCASSGDRGSTGELFFGEGSRLTVL.

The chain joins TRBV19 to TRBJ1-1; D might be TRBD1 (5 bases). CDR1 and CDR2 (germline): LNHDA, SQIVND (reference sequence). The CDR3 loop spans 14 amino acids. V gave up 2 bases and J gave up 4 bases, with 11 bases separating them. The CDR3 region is CASSITGGGTEAFF. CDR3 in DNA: TGTGCCAGTAGTATAACAGGCGGGGGCACTGAAGCTTTCTTT.

CDR3 sequence: CASSSGTLKFF. CDR3 nucleotide sequence: TGTGCCAGCAGCTCCGGGACCCTAAAGTTCTTC. The chain carries TRBV7-2 and TRBJ2-1, with D possibly being TRBD1 or TRBD2 (5 bases each). With 4 bases removed from V and 14 bases from J, the gap between germline ends came to 12 bases. The length of the CDR3 is 11 residues. Germline V gene lookup returns CDR1 SGHTA and CDR2 FQGNSA.

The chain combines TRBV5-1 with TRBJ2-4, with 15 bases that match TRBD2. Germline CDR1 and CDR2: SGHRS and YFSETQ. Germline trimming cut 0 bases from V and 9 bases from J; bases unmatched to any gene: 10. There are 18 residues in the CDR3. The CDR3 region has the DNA TGCGCCAGCAGCTTGGGTGGGACTAGCGGGAGGACACTTGGCATTCAGTACTTC. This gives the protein CASSLGGTSGRTLGIQYF.

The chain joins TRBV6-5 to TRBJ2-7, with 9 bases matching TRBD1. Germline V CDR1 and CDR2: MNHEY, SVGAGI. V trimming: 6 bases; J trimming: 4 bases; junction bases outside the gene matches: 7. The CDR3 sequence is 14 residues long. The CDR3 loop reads CASRGTGGQYEQYF. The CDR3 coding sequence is TGTGCCAGCAGAGGAACAGGGGGCCAATACGAGCAGTACTTC.

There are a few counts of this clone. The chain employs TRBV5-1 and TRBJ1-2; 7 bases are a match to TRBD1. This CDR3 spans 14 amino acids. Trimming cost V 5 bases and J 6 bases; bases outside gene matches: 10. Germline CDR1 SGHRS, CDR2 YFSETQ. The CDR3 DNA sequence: TGCGCCAGCAGTCCACAACCGGGACAGAATGGCTACACCTTC. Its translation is CASSPQPGQNGYTF.

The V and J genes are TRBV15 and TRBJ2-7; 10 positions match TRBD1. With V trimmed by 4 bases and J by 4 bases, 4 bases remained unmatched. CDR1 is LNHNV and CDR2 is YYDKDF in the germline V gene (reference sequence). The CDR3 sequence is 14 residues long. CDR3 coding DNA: TGTGCCACCAGCAAAGACAGGGGGCCTTACGAGCAGTACTTC. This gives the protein CATSKDRGPYEQYF. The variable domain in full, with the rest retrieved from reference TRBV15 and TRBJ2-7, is DAMVIQNPRYQVTQFGKPVTLSCSQTLNHNVMYWYQQKSSQAPKLLFHYYDKDFNNEADTPDNFQSRRPNTSFCFLDIRSPGLGDTAMYLCATSKDRGPYEQYFGPGTRLTVT.

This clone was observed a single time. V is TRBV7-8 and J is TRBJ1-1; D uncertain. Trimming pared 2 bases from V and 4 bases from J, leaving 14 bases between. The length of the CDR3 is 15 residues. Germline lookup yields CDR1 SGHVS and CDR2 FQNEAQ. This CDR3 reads CASSLSLGSATEAFF. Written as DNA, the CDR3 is TGTGCCAGCAGCTTATCTCTGGGGAGCGCCACTGAAGCTTTCTTT.

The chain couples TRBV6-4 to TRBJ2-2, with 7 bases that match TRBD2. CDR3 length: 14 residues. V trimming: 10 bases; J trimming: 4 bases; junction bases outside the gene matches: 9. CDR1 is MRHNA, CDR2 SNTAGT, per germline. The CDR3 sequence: CATQRDRGTGELFF. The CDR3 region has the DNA TGTGCCACCCAGCGGGATCGGGGCACCGGGGAGCTGTTTTTT.

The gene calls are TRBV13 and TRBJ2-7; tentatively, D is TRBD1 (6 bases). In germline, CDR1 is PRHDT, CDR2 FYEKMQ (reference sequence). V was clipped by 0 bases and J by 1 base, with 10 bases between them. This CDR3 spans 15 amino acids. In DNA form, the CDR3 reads TGTGCCAGCAGCTTAGGGCAGGGGATTTCCTACGAGCAGTACTTC. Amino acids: CASSLGQGISYEQYF.

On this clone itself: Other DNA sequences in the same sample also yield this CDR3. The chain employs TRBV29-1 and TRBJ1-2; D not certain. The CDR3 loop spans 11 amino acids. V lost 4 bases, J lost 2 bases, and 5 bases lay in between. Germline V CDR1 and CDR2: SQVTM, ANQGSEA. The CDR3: CSVAGNYGYTF. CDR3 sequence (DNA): TGCAGCGTTGCTGGGAACTATGGCTACACCTTC.